The 29 T cell receptor beta chains reported below all come from one sample, sequenced in a study of blood T cell repertoires in COVID-19. Sequencing used immunoSEQ multiplex PCR; TCRdb keeps in-frame clones, though not all of them. The sample consists of approximately 330,000 clones, approximately 86% of them appearing once. The sequenced sample consisted of PBMCs or T cells enriched from blood (not recorded which). All receptors derive from a woman aged 40 to 50 with acute COVID-19.

The V gene is TRBV7-2, the J gene TRBJ2-5, with D possibly TRBD1 on 5 matching bases. Germline-derived CDR1 and CDR2 are SGHTA and FQGNSA. V lost 1 base to trimming and J lost 4 bases, with 16 bases between them. The CDR3 is 16 residues long. The CDR3 region has the DNA TGTGCCAGCAGCTTAGGAACCTGGCAAAGGGGAGAGACCCAGTACTTC. Its protein product is CASSLGTWQRGETQYF.

The chain joins TRBV3-1 (or the pseudogene TRBV3-2) to TRBJ1-4, with a tentative D call TRBD1 (5 bases). The length of the CDR3 is 14 residues. Germline lookup yields CDR1 LGHDT and CDR2 YNNKEL (reference sequence). Trimming removed 3 bases from V and 5 bases from J, with 10 bases in between. CDR3 sequence reads: CASSHSGINEKLFF. CDR3 bases: TGTGCCAGCAGCCATTCAGGGATAAATGAAAAACTGTTTTTT.

The chain couples TRBV7-3 to TRBJ1-6, with 8 positions matching TRBD1. The CDR3 totals 15 residues. V was clipped by 4 bases and J by 7 bases; unmatched bases: 6. In germline, CDR1 is SGHTA, CDR2 FQGTGA. The CDR3 region has the DNA TGTGCCAGCAGCTCCTGGACAGGGAGGAATTCACCCCTCCACTTT. Protein: CASSSWTGRNSPLHF.

This clone was counted between two and nine times. As DNA, the CDR3 is TGTGCCAGCAGTCGTCCTGGAGGGGCCGGAAACACCATATATTTT. Translating it yields CASSRPGGAGNTIYF. The chain is built from TRBV6-5 and TRBJ1-3; D perhaps matches TRBD1 (5 bases). The CDR3 contains 15 residues. V lost 5 bases and J 4 bases, leaving 15 bases between the germline ends. The germline V gene encodes CDR1 MNHEY and CDR2 SVGAGI.

The chain joins TRBV2 to TRBJ1-1, with TRBD1 identical over 7 bases. Trimming took 8 bases from V and 4 from J; bases not matched to a gene: 4. The CDR3 covers 12 residues. Per the germline V gene, CDR1 is SNHLY and CDR2 is FYNNEI. The CDR3 DNA reads TGTGCCAGCCACAGGGGAGGCACTGAAGCTTTCTTT. It encodes CASHRGGTEAFF.

The rearrangement links TRBV6-5 to TRBJ2-3; TRBD1 matches 9 bases. The CDR3 totals 15 residues. Per the germline V gene, CDR1 is MNHEY and CDR2 is SVGAGI. V lost 6 bases to trimming and J lost 4 bases; unmatched junction nucleotides: 8. CDR3 bases: TGTGCCAGCAGCTTTCCGGGACAGGGCCCAGATACGCAGTATTTT. Its protein is CASSFPGQGPDTQYF.

Concerning this clone: The sample contains more than one DNA sequence encoding this CDR3. The chain employs TRBV7-9 and TRBJ1-5; TRBD1 is a possible D gene (6 bases). Germline V gene lookup returns CDR1 SEHNR and CDR2 FQNEAQ (reference sequence). The V gene lost 1 base and the J gene lost 7 bases, with 11 bases spanning the gap. This CDR3 contains 14 residues. The CDR3 region has the DNA TGTGCCAGCAGCTTAGAAGGGGGTTCCCAGCCCCAGCATTTT. This translates into CASSLEGGSQPQHF. The whole variable domain, filled in from reference TRBV7-9 and TRBJ1-5, reads DTGVSQNPRHKITKRGQNVTFRCDPISEHNRLYWYRQTLGQGPEFLTYFQNEAQLEKSRLLSDRFSAERPKGSFSTLEIQRTEQGDSAMYLCASSLEGGSQPQHFGDGTRLSIL.

This sequence joins TRBV5-8 and TRBJ2-5; 7 bases map to TRBD1. V dropped 0 bases and J dropped 4; count of bases not matched to a gene: 3. CDR1 and CDR2 from the germline V gene are SGHTS and YDEGEE. This CDR3 is built from 14 residues. The DNA for the CDR3 is TGTGCCAGCAGCTTGGAAGGGGGCCCAGAGACCCAGTACTTC. It codes for CASSLEGGPETQYF.

The CDR3 DNA is TGTGCCAGCAGCCCTCATTGGGCAGACCCCGAAGCTTTCTTT. Amino acids: CASSPHWADPEAFF. The chain combines TRBV7-9 with TRBJ1-1; no clear D. Per germline, CDR1 SEHNR and CDR2 FQNEAQ (reference sequence). The CDR3 consists of 14 residues. Trimming removed 5 bases from V and 8 bases from J, with 18 bases in between.

The chain links TRBV11-2 to TRBJ1-4; no reliable D call. Trimming removed 0 bases at V and 12 bases at J, with 8 bases between. Germline CDR1 reads SGHAT; CDR2 reads FQNNGV. This CDR3 has 12 amino acids. The CDR3 region is CASSLDRVELFF. CDR3 nucleotide sequence: TGTGCCAGCAGCTTAGATAGAGTAGAACTGTTTTTT.

The chain combines TRBV11-1 with TRBJ2-1; 7 positions agree with TRBD1. The ends lost 5 bases at V and 7 bases at J; junction bases unmatched: 2. The V gene's germline CDR1 is SGHAT and CDR2 FQDESV (reference sequence). The CDR3 consists of 12 residues. The chain's CDR3 is CASSPGQNEQFF. The CDR3 nucleotides read TGTGCCAGCAGCCCGGGACAGAATGAGCAGTTCTTC.

The J gene is TRBJ2-5, the V gene TRBV11-3, with D tentatively TRBD2 (6 bases). Trimming pared 5 bases from V and 5 bases from J, leaving 21 bases between. Germline V gives CDR1 SGHNT, CDR2 YENEEA. CDR3 size: 16 residues. The CDR3 sequence is CASSRNSGSGGETQYF. CDR3 nucleotide sequence: TGTGCCAGCAGCCGAAACAGCGGCAGTGGGGGGGAGACCCAGTACTTC.

This clone was seen more than once but under ten times. V gene TRBV18 combines with J gene TRBJ2-7, with no clear D. Germline V gives CDR1 KGHSH, CDR2 LQKENI. Trimming shortened V by 4 bases and J by 0 bases, and 7 bases separated the two germline ends. This CDR3 has 13 residues. CDR3 sequence reads: CASSRQSSYEQYF. Written as DNA, the CDR3 is TGTGCCAGCTCACGACAAAGCTCCTACGAGCAGTACTTC.

This clone was seen once. The chain recombines TRBV7-2 with TRBJ2-1; TRBD2 matches at 12 bases. CDR1 and CDR2 (germline): SGHTA, FQGNSA. V lost 6 bases and J lost 10; bases outside the gene matches: 4. CDR3 size: 13 residues. DNA for the CDR3: TGTGCCAGCAGGCTAGCGGGAGGGCTGGAGCAGTTCTTC. Translation: CASRLAGGLEQFF.

V gene TRBV9 combines with J gene TRBJ1-3, with no clear D. V gave up 3 bases and J gave up 0 bases, with 16 bases separating them. From germline, CDR1 is SGDLS and CDR2 YYNGEE. The CDR3 loop spans 17 amino acids. The CDR3 spells CASSEAWGGSSGNTIYF. For the CDR3, the DNA is TGTGCCAGCAGCGAGGCCTGGGGAGGCAGCTCTGGAAACACCATATATTTT.

The genes are TRBV5-1 and TRBJ2-5, with TRBD1 as a possible D gene (6 bases). Germline-derived CDR1 and CDR2 are SGHRS and YFSETQ. The CDR3 consists of 15 residues. V was cut by 7 bases and J by 4 bases, with 20 bases left in between. The CDR3 loop is CASFTPGQGGETQYF. In DNA, the CDR3 is TGCGCCAGCTTCACACCGGGACAAGGAGGAGAGACCCAGTACTTC.

The CDR3 region has the DNA TGTGCCAGCAGCCCAGATACCCGGACAGGGTATCACGAGCAGTACTTC. Amino acids: CASSPDTRTGYHEQYF. The gene calls are TRBV27 and TRBJ2-7, with 8 bases that match TRBD1. Germline V gene sequence: CDR1 MNHEY, CDR2 SMNVEV (reference sequence). V was pared by 6 bases and J by 5 bases, with 15 bases of the junction left unmatched. The CDR3 runs to 16 residues.

CDR3 coding DNA: TGTGCCAGCAGCGTAGTAGACAGGACTTATGGCTACACCTTC. This sequence encodes CASSVVDRTYGYTF. V is TRBV9 and J is TRBJ1-2, with D tentatively TRBD1 (6 bases). V was shortened by 0 bases and J by 5 bases, with 11 bases between the two germline ends. Germline loops: CDR1 SGDLS, CDR2 YYNGEE. This CDR3 region has 14 residues. Full variable domain (missing parts from reference TRBV9 and TRBJ1-2): DSGVTQTPKHLITATGQRVTLRCSPRSGDLSVYWYQQSLDQGLQFLIQYYNGEERAKGNILERFSAQQFPDLHSELNLSSLELGDSALYFCASSVVDRTYGYTFGSGTRLTVV.

The chain employs TRBV7-2 and TRBJ1-1; 8 nucleotides align to TRBD1. The CDR3 covers 15 residues. Germline loops: CDR1 SGHTA, CDR2 FQGNSA. Trimming took 5 bases from V and 0 from J; bases not matched to a gene: 5. CDR3 residues: CASSIRTGMNTEAFF. The CDR3 coding sequence is TGTGCCAGCAGCATACGGACAGGGATGAACACTGAAGCTTTCTTT.

The chain uses TRBV28 and TRBJ1-2; 9 bases match TRBD1. With 5 bases clipped from V and 4 bases from J, the junction kept 8 bases outside the gene matches. The CDR3 runs to 15 residues. Germline V gene sequence: CDR1 MDHEN, CDR2 SYDVKM. CDR3: CASSPWDRAFYGYTF. Here the CDR3 DNA reads TGTGCCAGCAGTCCGTGGGACAGGGCCTTCTATGGCTACACCTTC.

The rearrangement joins TRBV7-3 to TRBJ1-6; 8 bases agree with TRBD1. V shed 4 bases and J 7 bases; nucleotides not matched to a gene: 3. From germline, CDR1 is SGHTA and CDR2 FQGTGA. CDR3 length equals 14 residues. CDR3: CASSSTGGNSPLHF. DNA of the CDR3: TGTGCCAGCAGCTCCACAGGGGGAAATTCACCCCTCCACTTT.

The chain links TRBV4-3 to TRBJ2-7; 8 positions match TRBD1. V dropped 4 bases and J dropped 3; count of bases not matched to a gene: 11. CDR1 LGHNA and CDR2 YSLEER come from the germline V gene. The CDR3 is 16 amino acids. In nucleotides, the CDR3 is TGCGCCAGCAGCCCATTTGGCGGACAGGGTGTCTACGAGCAGTACTTC. It specifies CASSPFGGQGVYEQYF.

This clone was found once. The rearrangement links TRBV6-2 or TRBV6-3 to TRBJ2-7, with no clear D. The CDR3 totals 15 residues. Germline V CDR1 and CDR2: MNHEY, SVGEGT. With 6 bases removed from V and 5 bases from J, the gap between germline ends came to 20 bases. The CDR3 is CASSPRTDKTNEQYF. As DNA, the CDR3 is TGTGCCAGCAGCCCCCGAACAGACAAGACGAACGAGCAGTACTTC.

The CDR3 nucleotides read TGTGCCAGCAGCCCGGGACAGATCGGTTCACCCCTCCACTTT. As protein: CASSPGQIGSPLHF. The chain recombines TRBV9 with TRBJ1-6; the match to TRBD1 covers 7 bases. J gave up 9 bases and V 4 bases, and 7 bases lay outside the gene matches. Germline CDR1 reads SGDLS; CDR2 reads YYNGEE. The CDR3 is 14 amino acids. The full variable domain, its missing parts supplied by reference TRBV9 and TRBJ1-6, is DSGVTQTPKHLITATGQRVTLRCSPRSGDLSVYWYQQSLDQGLQFLIQYYNGEERAKGNILERFSAQQFPDLHSELNLSSLELGDSALYFCASSPGQIGSPLHFGNGTRLTVT.

V usage is TRBV29-1 and J usage is TRBJ1-2, with a weak D call TRBD1 (5 bases). Trimming took 6 bases from V and 5 from J, leaving 13 bases between them. CDR1 and CDR2 (germline): SQVTM, ANQGSEA. The CDR3 has 12 residues. CDR3 in amino acids: CSVGQGLYGYTF. CDR3 in DNA: TGCAGCGTCGGGCAGGGACTTTATGGCTACACCTTC.

This chain uses TRBV6-2 or TRBV6-3 with TRBJ1-6; a possible D gene is TRBD1 (6 bases). The length of the CDR3 is 14 residues. The germline gives CDR1 MNHEY, CDR2 SVGEGT. Trimming pared 2 bases from V and 10 bases from J, leaving 12 bases between. This CDR3 reads CASSYAGARSPLHF. DNA for the CDR3: TGTGCCAGCAGTTACGCAGGGGCCCGCTCACCCCTCCACTTT.

CDR3 in amino acids: CASSPQGGSGNTIYF. The CDR3 nucleotides read TGTGCCAGCAGCCCTCAGGGGGGCTCTGGAAACACCATATATTTT. J is TRBJ1-3 and V is TRBV3-1 (or the pseudogene TRBV3-2); 7 bases align to TRBD1. J was trimmed by 0 bases and V by 4 bases; bases with no gene match: 3. The CDR3 runs 15 residues. Looked up from germline, CDR1 is LGHDT and CDR2 is YNNKEL (reference sequence).

The chain employs TRBV4-2 and TRBJ1-2; maybe TRBD1 (5 bases). Germline CDR1 LGHNA, CDR2 YNFKEQ. V dropped 4 bases and J dropped 7 bases, with 25 bases sitting between them. The CDR3 consists of 17 residues. CDR3: CASSRAGGGLTVSGYTF. The CDR3 nucleotides read TGTGCCAGCAGCCGAGCCGGGGGGGGTCTTACGGTCTCTGGCTACACCTTC.

The J gene is TRBJ2-7, the V gene TRBV12-3 or TRBV12-4; TRBD1 is a possible D gene (5 bases). The length of the CDR3 is 12 residues. V dropped 6 bases and J dropped 6 bases, with 12 bases sitting between them. CDR3 bases: TGTGCCAGCAGCCTAGGACACCTCGAGCAGTACTTC. Translation gives CASSLGHLEQYF.